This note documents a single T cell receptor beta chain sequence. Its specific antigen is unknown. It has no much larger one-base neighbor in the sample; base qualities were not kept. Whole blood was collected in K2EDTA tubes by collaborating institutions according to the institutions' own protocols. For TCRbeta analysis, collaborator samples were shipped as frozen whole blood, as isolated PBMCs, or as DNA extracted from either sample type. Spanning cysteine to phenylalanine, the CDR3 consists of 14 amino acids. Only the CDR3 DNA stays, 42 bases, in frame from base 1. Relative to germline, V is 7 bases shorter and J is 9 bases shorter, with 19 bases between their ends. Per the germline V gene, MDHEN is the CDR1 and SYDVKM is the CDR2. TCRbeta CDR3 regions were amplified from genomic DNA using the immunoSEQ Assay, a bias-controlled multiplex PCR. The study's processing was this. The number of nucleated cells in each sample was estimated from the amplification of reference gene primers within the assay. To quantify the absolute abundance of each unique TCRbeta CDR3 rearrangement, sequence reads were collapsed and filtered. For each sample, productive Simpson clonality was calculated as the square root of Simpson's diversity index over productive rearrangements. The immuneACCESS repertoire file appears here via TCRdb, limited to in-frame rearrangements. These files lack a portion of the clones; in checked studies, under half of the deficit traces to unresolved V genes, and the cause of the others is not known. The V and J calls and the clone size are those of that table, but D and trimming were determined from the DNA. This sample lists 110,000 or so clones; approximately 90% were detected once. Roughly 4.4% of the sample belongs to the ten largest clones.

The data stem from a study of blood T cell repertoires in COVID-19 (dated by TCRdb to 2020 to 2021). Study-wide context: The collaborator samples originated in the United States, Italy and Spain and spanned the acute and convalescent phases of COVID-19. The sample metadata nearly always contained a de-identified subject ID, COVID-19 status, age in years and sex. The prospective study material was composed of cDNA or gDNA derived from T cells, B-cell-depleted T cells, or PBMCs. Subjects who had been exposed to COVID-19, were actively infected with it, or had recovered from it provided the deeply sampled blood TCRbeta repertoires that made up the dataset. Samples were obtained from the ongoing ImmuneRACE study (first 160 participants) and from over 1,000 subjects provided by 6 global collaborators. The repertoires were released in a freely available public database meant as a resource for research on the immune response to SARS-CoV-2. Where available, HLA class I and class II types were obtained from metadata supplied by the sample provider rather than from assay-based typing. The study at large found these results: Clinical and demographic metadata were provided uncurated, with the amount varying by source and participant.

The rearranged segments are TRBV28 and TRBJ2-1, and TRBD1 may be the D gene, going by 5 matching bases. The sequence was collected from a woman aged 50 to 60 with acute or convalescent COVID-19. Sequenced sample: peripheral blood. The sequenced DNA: TGTGCCAGCAAGTTGACGGGCAGGGTGGTTGAGCAGTTCTTC. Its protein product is CASKLTGRVVEQFF.